Reported below is one T cell receptor beta chain. What it binds is unknown. Described time point: 4-8 weeks after completion of therapy. Patients were solid-organ transplant recipients with drug-resistant or recurrent cytomegalovirus. This sample stems from a study of T cell therapy after organ transplantation. Findings of the study overall: Nonresponders had marked pretherapy clonal expansions and little post-therapy change.

CDR3 length: 15 amino acids. The V gene's germline CDR1 is LGHNA and CDR2 YSLEER. V gave up 1 base and J gave up 0 bases, with 7 bases separating them. Measured with immunoSEQ multiplex PCR; TCRdb has only the in-frame clones, and not every one. The sample lists approximately 20,000 clones; about four fifths were seen once. This chain joins TRBV4-3 and TRBJ1-3; D is perhaps TRBD1 (5 bases). The TCR originated in a human patient who had received a solid organ transplant and had CMV disease. Some T cells may be transferred from the graft donor. Sample: CD8+ T cells from blood, taken after autologous CMV-specific T cell therapy. CDR3 nucleotide sequence: TGCGCCAGCAGCCAAGGACAGAACTCTGGAAACACCATATATTTT. Amino acid sequence: CASSQGQNSGNTIYF.